The 23 T cell receptor beta chains below were found in one sample sequenced in a study of cytomegalovirus exposure and HLA in healthy donors. The PCR employed 60 Vbeta primers together with 13 Jbeta primers. Measured with immunoSEQ multiplex PCR; TCRdb has only the in-frame clones, and not every one. Counted here are some 150,000 clones, more than 75% occurring once; the ten biggest clones make up about 5.5%. Sequences were obtained from PBMCs. The receptor source for this set is a woman aged 30 to 39 in good health and CMV-seronegative.

The CDR3 region has the DNA TGCGCCAGCAGCTTGGCAGGGAAACTAGATACGCAGTATTTT. Its protein product is CASSLAGKLDTQYF. The gene calls are TRBV5-1 and TRBJ2-3; D might be TRBD1 (5 bases). The CDR3 consists of 14 residues. Germline values: CDR1 SGHRS, CDR2 YFSETQ. Trimming removed 0 bases from V and 5 bases from J, with 10 bases in between.

The V call is TRBV5-1, the J call TRBJ2-2; 11 bases are a match to TRBD1. CDR3 length: 16 residues. The V gene end was trimmed by 4 bases and the J gene end by 5 bases; junction bases not matched to a gene: 7. Germline V gene lookup returns CDR1 SGHRS and CDR2 YFSETQ. CDR3 protein: CASSGGQGAHTGELFF. As DNA, the CDR3 is TGCGCCAGCAGCGGCGGACAGGGGGCGCATACCGGGGAGCTGTTTTTT.

This clone has just a few counts. This chain joins TRBV27 and TRBJ2-7; 12 bases line up with TRBD1. This CDR3 is 15 amino acids long. Per germline, CDR1 MNHEY and CDR2 SMNVEV (reference sequence). V gave up 3 bases and J gave up 4 bases; unmatched junction bases: 4. The CDR3 loop reads CASSFGTGGGYEQYF. DNA of the CDR3: TGTGCCAGCAGTTTTGGGACAGGGGGCGGATACGAGCAGTACTTC.

V gene TRBV19 combines with J gene TRBJ1-1, with TRBD1 matching over 8 bases. Unmatched junction bases numbered 22, after V lost 6 bases and J lost 4 bases. This CDR3 spans 19 amino acids. Germline-derived CDR1 and CDR2 are LNHDA and SQIVND (reference sequence). This chain's CDR3 is CASSNPRGQGPTSSTEAFF. CDR3 in DNA: TGTGCCAGTAGCAATCCCCGCGGACAGGGCCCAACCAGTAGCACTGAAGCTTTCTTT.

This sequence joins TRBV7-2 and TRBJ1-1; 9 bases align to TRBD1. This CDR3 is built from 15 residues. Trimming took 0 bases from V and 5 from J; bases not matched to a gene: 4. CDR1 and CDR2 (germline): SGHTA, FQGNSA. As DNA, the CDR3 is TGTGCCAGCAGCTTAGCGCTGACAGGGGGTACTGAAGCTTTCTTT. It yields the protein CASSLALTGGTEAFF.

The rearrangement joins TRBV7-9 to TRBJ2-1; 11 bases are a match to TRBD1. Trimming took 5 bases from V and 7 from J; bases not matched to a gene: 7. CDR1 and CDR2 (germline): SEHNR, FQNEAQ (reference sequence). The CDR3 runs to 15 residues. For the CDR3, the DNA is TGTGCCAGCAGCGGGAGGACAGGGGGCATGAATGAGCAGTTCTTC. Its protein product is CASSGRTGGMNEQFF.

The chain uses TRBV7-2 and TRBJ2-7, with D possibly TRBD2 on 6 matching bases. With 5 bases removed from V and 3 bases from J, the gap between germline ends came to 26 bases. Germline CDR1 is SGHTA and CDR2 is FQGNSA. The CDR3 is made up of 18 amino acids. The chain's CDR3 is CASSLYAPTERVLYEQYF. The CDR3 nucleotides are TGTGCCAGCAGCCTATACGCCCCCACGGAGCGGGTCCTCTACGAGCAGTACTTC.

In DNA, the CDR3 is TGTGCCAGTAAGACAGGGGGCTTTACTGAAGCTTTCTTT. It translates to CASKTGGFTEAFF. The chain has TRBV19 and TRBJ1-1, with TRBD1 identical over 10 bases. With V trimmed by 7 bases and J by 5 bases, 4 bases remained unmatched. Germline CDR1 and CDR2: LNHDA and SQIVND (reference sequence). The length of the CDR3 is 13 residues. The variable domain in full, with the rest retrieved from reference TRBV19 and TRBJ1-1, is DGGITQSPKYLFRKEGQNVTLSCEQNLNHDAMYWYRQDPGQGLRLIYYSQIVNDFQKGDIAEGYSVSREKKESFPLTVTSAQKNPTAFYLCASKTGGFTEAFFGQGTRLTVV.

This rearrangement joins TRBV27 to TRBJ2-1; 9 bases map to TRBD1. The trim removed 1 base at V and 9 bases at J, leaving 7 bases unmatched. This CDR3 spans 15 amino acids. Germline CDR1 MNHEY, CDR2 SMNVEV (reference sequence). Written as DNA, the CDR3 is TGTGCCAGCAGTTTATATGGGACAGGGTTTCGTGAGCAGTTCTTC. This sequence encodes CASSLYGTGFREQFF.

The CDR3 sequence: CASSQDGLAGGEQFF. The CDR3 DNA reads TGCGCCAGCAGCCAAGATGGTCTAGCGGGAGGAGAGCAGTTCTTC. The rearrangement joins TRBV4-1 to TRBJ2-1, with TRBD2 identical over 11 bases. V shed 0 bases and J 10 bases; nucleotides not matched to a gene: 5. The germline gives CDR1 MGHRA, CDR2 YSYEKL. This CDR3 comprises 15 residues.

This clone was counted a single time. The chain joins TRBV18 to TRBJ2-1; D is undetermined. CDR3 length: 11 residues. Germline CDR1 KGHSH, CDR2 LQKENI. Trimming left V 8 bases short and J 7 bases short, with 9 bases between. The CDR3 here is CASKGVNEQFF. CDR3 DNA sequence: TGTGCCAGCAAAGGAGTTAATGAGCAGTTCTTC. The full variable domain, in which reference TRBV18 and TRBJ2-1 provide the parts outside the CDR3, is NAGVMQNPRHLVRRRGQEARLRCSPMKGHSHVYWYRQLPEEGLKFMVYLQKENIIDESGMPKERFSAEFPKEGPSILRIQQVVRGDSAAYFCASKGVNEQFFGPGTRLTVL.

The chain combines TRBV11-2 with TRBJ2-5; TRBD2 aligns across 11 bases. Looked up from germline, CDR1 is SGHAT and CDR2 is FQNNGV. The junction had 9 bases not matched to a gene; V was cut back by 4 bases and J by 5 bases. This CDR3 spans 16 amino acids. The CDR3 here is CASSYTSGSVRETQYF. CDR3 bases: TGTGCCAGCAGCTATACTAGCGGGAGTGTTAGGGAGACCCAGTACTTC.

This chain links TRBV7-6 with TRBJ2-1, with D possibly TRBD1 on 6 matching bases. V lost 5 bases to trimming and J lost 10 bases, with 18 bases between them. Germline V lookup: CDR1 SGHVS, CDR2 FNYEAQ. The length of the CDR3 is 14 residues. The chain's CDR3 is CASSPPGQIREQFF. In DNA form, the CDR3 reads TGTGCCAGCAGCCCCCCCGGACAGATTCGCGAGCAGTTCTTC.

The CDR3, as DNA: TGTGCCAGCAGCTTAGTTCTGCCTACCTTGAGCGGGGAGCTGTTTTTT. It specifies CASSLVLPTLSGELFF. The rearrangement links TRBV7-2 to TRBJ2-2; D ambiguous. The germline V and J ends were trimmed by 1 base and 7 bases, with 16 bases remaining between them. This CDR3 is built from 16 residues. Germline-derived CDR1 and CDR2 are SGHTA and FQGNSA.

This chain connects TRBV4-3 to TRBJ2-6; TRBD2 might be the D (6 bases). Germline loops: CDR1 LGHNA, CDR2 YSLEER. Trimming removed 0 bases at V and 3 bases at J, with 12 bases between. The CDR3 totals 17 residues. The CDR3 DNA reads as TGCGCCAGCAGCCAAGATAGGAGGGGAGGTGGGGCCAACGTCCTGACTTTC. Protein product: CASSQDRRGGGANVLTF.

The chain combines TRBV9 with TRBJ1-1; the D is unclear. This CDR3 has 13 amino acids. Germline-derived CDR1 and CDR2 are SGDLS and YYNGEE. V shed 5 bases and J shed 1 base, with 9 bases lying between them. This CDR3 is CASSASGNTEAFF. In nucleotides, the CDR3 is TGTGCCAGCAGTGCCTCGGGGAACACTGAAGCTTTCTTT.

This sequence joins TRBV15 and TRBJ2-1; a possible D gene is TRBD2 (7 bases). Trimming shortened V by 1 base and J by 6 bases, and 16 bases separated the two germline ends. Per germline, CDR1 LNHNV and CDR2 YYDKDF (reference sequence). This CDR3 has 16 amino acids. For the CDR3, the DNA is TGTGCCACCAGCAGAGTGAGGGGGGGCCGCTTCAATGAGCAGTTCTTC. Translated, it gives CATSRVRGGRFNEQFF.

The V gene is TRBV7-3, the J gene TRBJ2-3; weak D call: TRBD1 (6 bases). CDR3 length equals 13 residues. The ends were cut back, 5 bases at V and 10 bases at J, with 16 bases in the middle. CDR1 and CDR2 (germline): SGHTA, FQGTGA. Here the CDR3 reads CASSGSDRNAQYF. The DNA of the CDR3 is TGTGCCAGCAGCGGGTCAGACAGGAATGCGCAGTATTTT.

The V gene is TRBV28, the J gene TRBJ2-7; a weak D match, TRBD1 (5 bases). V was clipped by 3 bases and J by 5 bases, with 11 bases between them. Germline CDR1 is MDHEN and CDR2 is SYDVKM. This CDR3 contains 13 residues. In DNA, the CDR3 is TGTGCCAGCAGTTTTGGGGCCCGTGACGAGCAGTACTTC. Amino acids: CASSFGARDEQYF.

This chain connects TRBV29-1 to TRBJ2-2; D gene unclear. V was shortened by 4 bases and J by 2 bases, with 8 bases between the two germline ends. Germline V gene lookup returns CDR1 SQVTM and CDR2 ANQGSEA. The CDR3 totals 13 residues. The CDR3 sequence is CSVVTTNTGELFF. CDR3 bases: TGCAGCGTTGTAACTACAAACACCGGGGAGCTGTTTTTT.

This clone was detected ten times or more. V gene TRBV4-2 combines with J gene TRBJ1-2, with 7 nucleotides matching TRBD1. Trimming cost V 0 bases and J 4 bases; bases outside gene matches: 8. The CDR3 spans 16 residues. Germline V lookup: CDR1 LGHNA, CDR2 YNFKEQ. The CDR3 nucleotides read TGTGCCAGCAGCCAAGAAGGGACAGCTCAAGCCTATGGCTACACCTTC. This translates into CASSQEGTAQAYGYTF.

The chain joins TRBV28 to TRBJ2-5, with D perhaps TRBD2 (8 bases). Germline CDR1 and CDR2: MDHEN and SYDVKM. CDR3 length: 15 amino acids. V lost 5 bases and J 9 bases, leaving 22 bases between the germline ends. The chain's CDR3 is CASSPQGPFGGAQYF. CDR3 coding DNA: TGTGCCAGCAGTCCACAGGGGCCTTTCGGGGGGGCCCAGTACTTC.

The chain combines TRBV19 with TRBJ2-1; D is perhaps TRBD1 (6 bases). There are 14 residues in the CDR3. The germline CDR1 and CDR2 sequences are LNHDA and SQIVND (reference sequence). V gave up 2 bases and J gave up 6 bases, with 11 bases separating them. CDR3: CASSIWQGTNEQFF. In nucleotides, the CDR3 is TGTGCCAGTAGTATATGGCAGGGGACCAATGAGCAGTTCTTC.